These 28 T cell receptor beta chains were sequenced from one sample in a study of blood T cell repertoires in COVID-19. Sequencing was performed with immunoSEQ multiplex PCR; in TCRdb, only in-frame clones are kept and a portion is missing. The sample lists about 100,000 clones; approximately 82% were seen once. Sequences were obtained from peripheral blood. The receptors originated from a man aged 60 to 69 with active or convalescent COVID-19.

The rearrangement uses TRBV18 and TRBJ2-7; 9 bases match TRBD1. CDR1 and CDR2 (germline): KGHSH, LQKENI. CDR3 size: 17 residues. Germline trimming cut 2 bases from V and 3 bases from J; bases unmatched to any gene: 11. Here the CDR3 DNA reads TGTGCCAGCTCACCAACATTGGGGACAGGGACTGACTACGAGCAGTACTTC. Its protein is CASSPTLGTGTDYEQYF.

This sequence joins TRBV5-1 and TRBJ2-1; 10 bases are a match to TRBD1. This CDR3 has 14 residues. Germline V lookup: CDR1 SGHRS, CDR2 YFSETQ. J gave up 7 bases and V 6 bases, and 7 bases lay outside the gene matches. The CDR3 protein is CASTTGGVINEQFF. CDR3 sequence (DNA): TGCGCCAGCACGACAGGGGGCGTTATAAATGAGCAGTTCTTC.

This clone was detected only a few times. The gene calls are TRBV19 and TRBJ1-4; no firm D call. This CDR3 spans 15 amino acids. CDR1 LNHDA and CDR2 SQIVND come from the germline V gene (reference sequence). Between the trimmed V and J ends, which lost 5 bases and 7 bases, there was a span of 17 bases. The CDR3 is CASSGPLGRGEKLFF. The CDR3 bases are TGTGCCAGTAGTGGCCCTCTGGGTCGGGGTGAAAAACTGTTTTTT.

This clone was seen only a few times. The V and J genes are TRBV28 and TRBJ2-7, with no clear D. CDR3 length: 12 amino acids. The ends were cut back, 5 bases at V and 7 bases at J, with 12 bases in the middle. CDR1 and CDR2 from the germline V gene are MDHEN and SYDVKM. The CDR3 loop reads CASSILDGEQYF. Written as DNA, the CDR3 is TGTGCCAGCAGTATCCTCGACGGGGAGCAGTACTTC.

This chain connects TRBV5-1 to TRBJ2-6; 7 bases agree with TRBD1. Trimming took 4 bases from V and 0 from J; bases not matched to a gene: 4. CDR3 length equals 16 residues. Per the germline V gene, CDR1 is SGHRS and CDR2 is YFSETQ. CDR3 DNA: TGCGCCAGCAGCAGGGGACAGCCCTCTGGGGCCAACGTCCTGACTTTC. Protein product: CASSRGQPSGANVLTF. Combining the CDR3 with reference TRBV5-1 and TRBJ2-6 gives the whole variable domain KAGVTQTPRYLIKTRGQQVTLSCSPISGHRSVSWYQQTPGQGLQFLFEYFSETQRNKGNFPGRFSGRQFSNSRSEMNVSTLELGDSALYLCASSRGQPSGANVLTFGAGSRLTVL.

The gene calls are TRBV7-9 and TRBJ2-7; D gene unclear. The CDR3 totals 17 residues. CDR1 is SEHNR and CDR2 is FQNEAQ in the germline V gene (reference sequence). Trimming took off 3 bases at V and 5 bases at J, with 23 bases between the two ends. CDR3 amino acids: CASSFTTSDTVKDEQYF. CDR3 DNA: TGTGCCAGCAGCTTTACAACTTCAGACACCGTAAAGGACGAGCAGTACTTC.

CDR3 protein: CSASQSGQGKIDTQYF. DNA of the CDR3: TGCAGTGCTAGTCAGTCTGGACAGGGGAAAATCGATACGCAGTATTTT. The V gene is TRBV20-1, the J gene TRBJ2-3; 9 nucleotides align to TRBD1. Germline trimming cut 3 bases from V and 6 bases from J; bases unmatched to any gene: 13. The CDR3 runs to 16 residues. The V gene's germline CDR1 is DFQATT and CDR2 SNEGSKA (reference sequence).

This chain joins TRBV7-2 and TRBJ2-5, with a tentative D call TRBD1 (5 bases). CDR3 length equals 15 residues. Trimming took off 5 bases at V and 2 bases at J, with 15 bases between the two ends. Germline V lookup: CDR1 SGHTA, CDR2 FQGNSA. The CDR3 protein is CASSPSLGRQETQYF. CDR3 DNA: TGTGCCAGCAGCCCGTCGCTGGGGCGGCAAGAGACCCAGTACTTC.

The chain joins TRBV28 to TRBJ2-3; tentatively, D is TRBD2 (5 bases). Germline CDR1 is MDHEN and CDR2 is SYDVKM. V dropped 3 bases and J dropped 4 bases, with 14 bases sitting between them. The CDR3 loop spans 15 amino acids. DNA of the CDR3: TGTGCCAGCAGTTTGGTGGGAGAGGTAGCAGATACGCAGTATTTT. This sequence encodes CASSLVGEVADTQYF.

This clone was seen more than once but under ten times. The rearrangement uses TRBV6-4 and TRBJ1-1, with 10 bases lining up with TRBD1. CDR1 and CDR2 from the germline V gene are MRHNA and SNTAGT. The CDR3 consists of 14 residues. With V trimmed by 6 bases and J by 1 base, 2 bases remained unmatched. For the CDR3, the DNA is TGTGCCAGCAGCCGGGACAGGGGGAACACTGAAGCTTTCTTT. It yields the protein CASSRDRGNTEAFF.

In its sample, this clone was seen a few times. The chain couples TRBV7-8 to TRBJ1-4, with 9 positions matching TRBD1. The V gene end was trimmed by 2 bases and the J gene end by 7 bases; junction bases not matched to a gene: 8. The germline gives CDR1 SGHVS, CDR2 FQNEAQ. CDR3 length: 16 residues. In nucleotides, the CDR3 is TGTGCCAGCAGCTTATCCACCGGGACAGGGCGTGAAAAACTGTTTTTT. Encoded protein: CASSLSTGTGREKLFF.

CDR3: CASSPHPSLAGPYNEQFF. DNA of the CDR3: TGTGCCAGCAGTCCCCATCCTTCTCTAGCGGGACCTTACAATGAGCAGTTCTTC. The chain links TRBV28 to TRBJ2-1; 9 positions match TRBD2. This CDR3 is built from 18 residues. The J segment lost 4 bases and the V segment lost 5 bases, leaving 15 bases of the junction unmatched. In germline, CDR1 is MDHEN, CDR2 SYDVKM.

This clone was seen just once. This chain connects TRBV7-3 to TRBJ2-7; D possibly corresponds to TRBD2 (5 bases). The CDR3 runs 13 residues. The germline V gene has CDR1 SGHTA and CDR2 FQGTGA. Trimming left V 2 bases short and J 3 bases short, with 8 bases between. The CDR3 here is CASSLYRGYEQYF. CDR3 in DNA: TGTGCCAGCAGCTTATATCGGGGCTACGAGCAGTACTTC.

The J gene is TRBJ1-5, the V gene TRBV11-2, with no clear D. The ends were cut back, 2 bases at V and 0 bases at J, with 14 bases in the middle. The CDR3 consists of 17 residues. The germline V gene encodes CDR1 SGHAT and CDR2 FQNNGV. CDR3 sequence reads: CASSLILTSYSNQPQHF. The CDR3 region has the DNA TGTGCCAGCAGCTTAATCTTGACATCGTATAGCAATCAGCCCCAGCATTTT.

The chain links TRBV7-9 to TRBJ1-2; TRBD1 agrees at 7 bases. This CDR3 has 15 residues. Germline values: CDR1 SEHNR, CDR2 FQNEAQ (reference sequence). The J segment lost 2 bases and the V segment lost 3 bases, leaving 6 bases of the junction unmatched. The chain's CDR3 is CASSFVEQGNYGYTF. Here the CDR3 DNA reads TGTGCCAGCAGCTTTGTGGAACAGGGGAACTATGGCTACACCTTC.

V gene TRBV11-2 combines with J gene TRBJ2-1; D not resolved. The V and J ends lost 3 bases and 6 bases respectively, with 6 bases between them. Germline lookup yields CDR1 SGHAT and CDR2 FQNNGV. CDR3 length equals 12 residues. CDR3 nucleotides: TGTGCCAGCAGCTTCCAGATCAATGAGCAGTTCTTC. It translates to CASSFQINEQFF.

The CDR3 here is CASSQLRTGFNEKLFF. The CDR3 DNA is TGCGCCAGCAGCCAATTAAGAACAGGCTTTAATGAAAAACTGTTTTTT. The V call is TRBV4-1, the J call TRBJ1-4; tentatively, D is TRBD1 (5 bases). V lost 2 bases and J 4 bases, leaving 14 bases between the germline ends. The CDR3 spans 16 residues. Per the germline V gene, CDR1 is MGHRA and CDR2 is YSYEKL.

V and J are TRBV21-1 and TRBJ2-1; no DNA check was done on the table's D call, TRBD1. TRBV21-1 is an annotated pseudogene. CDR3 length equals 15 residues. The CDR3 nucleotides read TGTGCCAGCGAGACAGGGGGTTGCCCCTACAATGAGCAGTTCTTC. Encoded protein: CASETGGCPYNEQFF.

This chain uses TRBV9 with TRBJ2-1; 13 bases are a match to TRBD2. With 2 bases clipped from V and 4 bases from J, the junction kept 9 bases outside the gene matches. Germline V gene data show CDR1 as SGDLS and CDR2 as YYNGEE. The CDR3 has 18 residues. The DNA for the CDR3 is TGTGCCAGCAGCGTGAGGACTAGCGGGAGAGGGGAATACAATGAGCAGTTCTTC. Translating gives CASSVRTSGRGEYNEQFF.

By proportion, this clone is medium-sized. The CDR3 loop reads CAWSEREGNQPQHF. In DNA, the CDR3 is TGTGCCTGGAGTGAGCGGGAGGGGAATCAGCCCCAGCATTTT. This chain joins TRBV30 and TRBJ1-5, with D perhaps matching TRBD1 (5 bases). The CDR3 covers 14 residues. V lost 1 base, J lost 4 bases, and 11 bases lay in between. Germline V CDR1 and CDR2: GTSNPN, SVGIG (reference sequence).

The rearrangement joins TRBV5-4 to TRBJ1-2; tentatively, D is TRBD1 (5 bases). From germline, CDR1 is SGHNT and CDR2 YYREEE (reference sequence). V gave up 0 bases and J gave up 3 bases, with 12 bases separating them. The CDR3 sequence is 15 residues long. CDR3 sequence reads: CASSLALQDYYGYTF. CDR3 DNA: TGTGCCAGCAGCTTGGCGCTACAGGATTACTATGGCTACACCTTC.

This sequence joins TRBV4-1 and TRBJ2-1; weak D call: TRBD2 (6 bases). The CDR3 sequence is 12 residues long. Germline assignment: CDR1 MGHRA and CDR2 YSYEKL. Trimming stripped 4 bases from V and 9 bases from J, with 10 bases between. CDR3 sequence: CASSPPGGEQFF. The CDR3 DNA is TGCGCCAGCAGCCCCCCCGGGGGTGAGCAGTTCTTC.

V is TRBV5-1 and J is TRBJ2-1; perhaps TRBD2 as D (6 bases). Trimming left V 0 bases short and J 2 bases short, with 15 bases between. The CDR3 contains 17 residues. Germline loops: CDR1 SGHRS, CDR2 YFSETQ. CDR3 nucleotides: TGCGCCAGCAGCTTGGTAGGGGTAGCGGCCACCTACAATGAGCAGTTCTTC. Its translation is CASSLVGVAATYNEQFF.

This sequence joins TRBV7-2 and TRBJ1-2; 9 bases are a match to TRBD1. The length of the CDR3 is 15 residues. Germline loops: CDR1 SGHTA, CDR2 FQGNSA. V shed 4 bases and J 7 bases; nucleotides not matched to a gene: 10. For the CDR3, the DNA is TGTGCCAGCAGCTCCCAGGGGACAGGGTCCTCTGGCTACACCTTC. Amino acids: CASSSQGTGSSGYTF.

The chain has TRBV5-5 and TRBJ2-1, with TRBD2 matching over 11 bases. From germline, CDR1 is SGHKS and CDR2 YYEKEE (reference sequence). Trimming at V came to 3 bases and at J to 9 bases, leaving 14 bases not matched to a gene. This CDR3 comprises 17 residues. The CDR3 protein is CASSSLMTSGKGSEQFF. In nucleotides, the CDR3 is TGTGCCAGCAGCTCTCTGATGACTAGCGGGAAAGGTTCTGAGCAGTTCTTC.

The gene calls are TRBV19 and TRBJ1-5, with no clear D. The CDR3 is 15 residues long. V gave up 4 bases and J gave up 2 bases, with 12 bases separating them. Germline V gives CDR1 LNHDA, CDR2 SQIVND (reference sequence). DNA for the CDR3: TGTGCCAGTAGTAGTCGTAGCAACGGCAATCAGCCCCAGCATTTT. The encoded protein is CASSSRSNGNQPQHF.

The chain has TRBV6-1 and TRBJ2-3, with 9 bases lining up with TRBD2. This CDR3 is 13 amino acids long. J lost 7 bases, V lost 3 bases, and 2 bases had no gene match. The germline V gene encodes CDR1 MNHNS and CDR2 SASEGT. The CDR3 DNA reads as TGTGCCAGCAGTGATAGCGGGAGACATACGCAGTATTTT. This codes for CASSDSGRHTQYF.

The chain carries TRBV25-1 and TRBJ2-4, with 7 positions matching TRBD2. Germline trimming cut 2 bases from V and 6 bases from J; bases unmatched to any gene: 10. Germline CDR1 is MGHDK and CDR2 is SYGVNS. CDR3 length equals 16 residues. CDR3 loop: CASSEPLSGRGNIQYF. CDR3 sequence (DNA): TGTGCCAGCAGTGAACCCCTGAGTGGGAGGGGAAACATTCAGTACTTC. Based on the CDR3 plus reference TRBV25-1 and TRBJ2-4, the full variable domain is EADIYQTPRYLVIGTGKKITLECSQTMGHDKMYWYQQDPGMELHLIHYSYGVNSTEKGDLSSESTVSRIRTEHFPLTLESARPSHTSQYLCASSEPLSGRGNIQYFGAGTRLSVL.